These T cell receptor beta chains were read from a single sample in a study of T cell repertoires in cytomegalovirus infection. From the reads, TCRdb called clonotypes with MiXCR, one entry per CDR3 protein. This sample has 750,000 to 900,000 distinct CDR3 sequences, with roughly 29% found just once. These TCRs are of unknown antigen specificity. Specimen: cultured CD8+ T cells from PBMCs, collected from culture after CMV antigen stimulation. These receptors were obtained from a human donor in good health (CMV status not recorded). Some clones in this sample may be carry-over from other donors' samples. Both conserved end residues are part of each CDR3. D genes are given only for firm matches. Size values are once, few and many counts, or a class for expanded clones, and some rows have none.

d_call	v_call	clone_size	j_call	cdr3_aa
-	TRBV27	-	TRBJ1-1	CASSFSHRAEAFF
-	TRBV4-1	-	TRBJ1-5	CASSPGPTVSQPQHF
-	TRBV2	-	TRBJ1-6	CASSEGGYNSPLHF
TRBD1	TRBV6-1	many	TRBJ1-1	CASIGKGQGLNTEAFF
TRBD2	TRBV20-1	once	TRBJ2-1	CSARDHTGGEGGEQFF
-	TRBV7-2	many	TRBJ1-5	CASSLVSGTTNQPQHF
-	TRBV6-5	few	TRBJ2-4	CASTDWRAKNIQYF
-	TRBV7-9	-	TRBJ2-3	CASSSRDSESTDTQYF
-	TRBV9	few	TRBJ2-3	CASSVGNGGVTDTQYF
-	TRBV10-1	few	TRBJ2-1	CASNSRLGDEQFF
TRBD2	TRBV7-2	-	TRBJ2-5	CASSPGTSAGRETQYF
TRBD1	TRBV12-3/TRBV12-4	few	TRBJ2-4	CASSLDGGQGFRNIQYF
-	TRBV4-3	-	TRBJ2-3	CASSQDIGGLGRTDTQYF
-	TRBV10-2	few	TRBJ2-5	CASMTGGTLQETQYF
TRBD2	TRBV7-9	few	TRBJ2-2	CASSLSGLAGENGELFF
-	TRBV6-6	-	TRBJ1-2	CATLRGANYGYTF
TRBD1	TRBV12-3/TRBV12-4	few	TRBJ1-2	CASGTAYGYTF
-	TRBV6-6	-	TRBJ2-1	CASFGLLVDEQFF
-	TRBV7-9	-	TRBJ1-6	CASSFGQINSPLHF
-	TRBV4-2	-	TRBJ2-7	CASSQVGGQTYEQYF
TRBD2	TRBV9	-	TRBJ2-4	CASSPWGGPDIQYF
-	TRBV7-2	many	TRBJ1-1	CASSYVDSYTEAFF
-	TRBV28	few	TRBJ2-4	CASSFSASRDIQYF
TRBD1	TRBV6-6	many	TRBJ2-4	CASSYSRTGGEDKNIQYF
TRBD1	TRBV12-3/TRBV12-4	-	TRBJ2-7	CASSLGTGGYNEQYF
-	TRBV6-2/TRBV6-3	few	TRBJ2-2	CASSRPSPSETGELFF
-	TRBV27	-	TRBJ2-1	CASRGRASYNEQFF
-	TRBV28	-	TRBJ1-5	CASGKDRSNQPQHF
TRBD1	TRBV2	-	TRBJ1-2	CASIPHGDRYYGYTF
TRBD1	TRBV12-3/TRBV12-4	few	TRBJ1-2	CASSMDRPDGYTF
TRBD1	TRBV28	few	TRBJ2-5	CASTTDRASQETQYF
-	TRBV6-2/TRBV6-3	few	TRBJ1-1	CASSYYRGTEAFF
TRBD1	TRBV7-6	many	TRBJ2-1	CASSLIRGNEQFF
-	TRBV6-1	-	TRBJ1-1	CASSEYTSGGATEAFF
TRBD1	TRBV4-2	-	TRBJ1-5	CASSHLDRGSQPQHF
TRBD1	TRBV28	-	TRBJ2-7	CASSWGTGRYSEQYF
-	TRBV12-3/TRBV12-4	-	TRBJ2-1	CASKQAGNEQFF
TRBD2	TRBV18	-	TRBJ2-7	CASSPERTSGGYEQYF
-	TRBV7-8	-	TRBJ2-3	CASSQGLYTDTQYF
-	TRBV6-5	-	TRBJ1-5	CASSGVTSGPQHF
TRBD1	TRBV5-1	-	TRBJ1-2	CASTSFGTGSVYGYTF
-	TRBV12-3/TRBV12-4	-	TRBJ1-2	CASSFIAGQGINGYTF
TRBD2	TRBV5-4	-	TRBJ2-5	CASSLVGSGSSGETQYF
-	TRBV4-3	few	TRBJ2-1	CASSHRRGINEQFF
-	TRBV27	-	TRBJ2-7	CASSLRGLNYEQYF